The table lists the clone carrying this T cell receptor beta chain with many counts. These data are taken from a study of regulatory T cells in long-lasting Graves disease. Time point in this sample: newly diagnosed GD, antithyroid drugs for less than 3 months. PBMC-derived RNA was used for the TCR library. Construction of TCR beta libraries relied on iRepertoire HTBI primers and on Arm-PCR targeting CDR3 regions. TCRdb re-derived calls from the multiplex PCR reads in MiXCR, one entry per CDR3 protein. The sample contains about 350,000 distinct CDR3 sequences, around 17% of which appear only once. Germline CDR1 SGHRS, CDR2 YFSETQ. With 0 bases clipped from V and 5 bases from J, the junction kept 7 bases outside the gene matches. The CDR3 totals 16 residues. The data also belong to a second study, concerning T cells in Graves' hyperthyroidism and ophthalmopathy. According to that study: Primed by the HTBI set, a first-round RT-PCR was run on the TCR CDR3.

Here the sequenced sample was peripheral blood mononuclear cells (PBMCs), taken at new diagnosis, from a patient treated with antithyroid drugs. The source is a man between 35 and 55 years old with Graves disease. The chain carries TRBV5-1 and TRBJ2-1, with 8 bases aligning to TRBD1. DNA for the CDR3: TGCGCCAGCAGCTTGGGAGGACAGGGTTTAAACAATGAGCAGTTCTTC. This encodes CASSLGGQGLNNEQFF.